Below, 8 T cell receptor beta chains from the same sample are listed, as sequenced in a study of shared clonotypes between healthy human individuals. Here immunoSEQ multiplex PCR was the method, and the copy in TCRdb shows in-frame clones only, minus some. The sample carries 700,000 or so clones, approximately 75% recorded once. Input material: memory CD4+ T cells sorted from blood. Described subset: CD45RA-negative fraction. These receptors were taken from a woman aged 25 to 39 in good health.

This chain joins TRBV29-1 and TRBJ1-2, with D uncertain. The CDR3 consists of 15 residues. Germline CDR1 and CDR2: SQVTM and ANQGSEA. Trimming took 4 bases from V and 4 from J, leaving 19 bases between them. The CDR3 sequence: CSVVTLAGRAYGYTF. Written as DNA, the CDR3 is TGCAGCGTTGTTACTTTGGCCGGACGGGCCTATGGCTACACCTTC.

This CDR3 reads CASSQGLAGDNGELFF. Written as DNA, the CDR3 is TGTGCCAGCAGCCAAGGACTAGCGGGAGATAACGGGGAGCTGTTTTTT. The chain employs TRBV7-9 and TRBJ2-2, with TRBD2 matching 13 bases. Per germline, CDR1 SEHNR and CDR2 FQNEAQ (reference sequence). The CDR3 sequence is 16 residues long. The V gene end was trimmed by 5 bases and the J gene end by 7 bases; junction bases not matched to a gene: 7.

As regards this clone: The same CDR3 can be traced to other DNA sequences in this sample. The chain joins TRBV6-5 to TRBJ1-1; D gene ambiguous. Germline loops: CDR1 MNHEY, CDR2 SVGAGI. The CDR3 has 12 amino acids. V was cut by 6 bases and J by 7 bases, with 12 bases left in between. CDR3: CASSSGTDEAFF. The DNA for the CDR3 is TGTGCCAGCAGCTCAGGAACAGATGAAGCTTTCTTT.

The chain employs TRBV7-2 and TRBJ1-2; D is unresolved. The CDR3 loop spans 16 amino acids. Trimming took off 1 base at V and 4 bases at J, with 16 bases between the two ends. Germline V CDR1 and CDR2: SGHTA, FQGNSA. CDR3 amino acids: CASSLVGAVSAYGYTF. As DNA, the CDR3 is TGTGCCAGCAGCTTAGTTGGTGCGGTTTCCGCCTATGGCTACACCTTC.

The V call is TRBV7-8, the J call TRBJ2-7, with a weak D call TRBD2 (6 bases). Trimming pared 1 base from V and 7 bases from J, leaving 11 bases between. Germline CDR1 SGHVS, CDR2 FQNEAQ. This CDR3 comprises 13 residues. As DNA, the CDR3 is TGTGCCAGCAGCTTAGACCGGGAGCAAGAGCAGTACTTC. It encodes CASSLDREQEQYF. The full variable domain, its missing parts supplied by reference TRBV7-8 and TRBJ2-7, is GAGVSQSPRYKVAKRGQDVALRCDPISGHVSLFWYQQALGQGPEFLTYFQNEAQLDKSGLPSDRFFAERPEGSVSTLKIQRTQQEDSAVYLCASSLDREQEQYFGPGTRLTVT.

The sample holds a few counts of this clone. Distinct nucleotide sequences in the sample also encode this CDR3. V is TRBV2 and J is TRBJ2-4; no clear D. CDR3 size: 14 residues. From germline, CDR1 is SNHLY and CDR2 FYNNEI. The V and J ends lost 4 bases and 1 base respectively, with 8 bases between them. The CDR3 spells CASSGLGAKNIQYF. CDR3 coding DNA: TGTGCCAGCAGTGGACTTGGGGCCAAAAACATTCAGTACTTC.

This clone is a singleton in its sample. This chain joins TRBV7-9 and TRBJ1-1, with D uncertain. The germline V gene encodes CDR1 SEHNR and CDR2 FQNEAQ (reference sequence). The V and J ends lost 5 bases and 6 bases respectively, with 13 bases between them. This CDR3 has 13 amino acids. The CDR3 loop is CASSRDIQSEAFF. The CDR3 DNA is TGTGCCAGCAGCCGAGACATACAATCTGAAGCTTTCTTT.

The chain combines TRBV28 with TRBJ2-5; 9 bases fit TRBD1. CDR1 is MDHEN, CDR2 SYDVKM, per germline. The J segment lost 4 bases and the V segment lost 4 bases, leaving 4 bases of the junction unmatched. The CDR3 has 14 residues. The CDR3 is CASSSGQGIETQYF. The CDR3 DNA follows: TGTGCCAGCAGTTCGGGACAGGGAATAGAGACCCAGTACTTC.